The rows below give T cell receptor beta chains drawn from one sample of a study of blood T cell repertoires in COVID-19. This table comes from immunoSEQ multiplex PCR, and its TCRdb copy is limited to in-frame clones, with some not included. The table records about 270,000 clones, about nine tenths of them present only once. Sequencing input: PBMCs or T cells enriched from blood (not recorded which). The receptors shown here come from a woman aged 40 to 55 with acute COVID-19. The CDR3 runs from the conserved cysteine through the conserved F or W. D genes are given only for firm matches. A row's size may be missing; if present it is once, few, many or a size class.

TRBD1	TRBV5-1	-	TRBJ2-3	CASSPLWGRGSTDTQYF	TGCGCCAGCAGCCCACTCTGGGGCAGGGGGAGCACAGATACGCAGTATTTT
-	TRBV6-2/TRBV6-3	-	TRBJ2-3	CASSYSLLSDTQYF	TGTGCCAGCAGTTACTCCTTACTCTCAGATACGCAGTATTTT
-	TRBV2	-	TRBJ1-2	CASSDSTGRGYTF	TGTGCCAGCAGTGACTCGACAGGACGGGGCTACACCTTC
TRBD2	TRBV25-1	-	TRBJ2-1	CARGNSGRAQDEQFF	TGTGCCAGGGGGAACAGCGGGAGGGCCCAGGATGAGCAGTTCTTC
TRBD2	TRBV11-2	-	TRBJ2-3	CASGGLAGGTDTQYF	TGTGCCAGCGGTGGACTAGCGGGGGGCACAGATACGCAGTATTTT
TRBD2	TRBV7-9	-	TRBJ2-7	CASSQGTSGNYEQYF	TGTGCCAGCAGCCAAGGGACTAGCGGGAACTACGAGCAGTACTTC
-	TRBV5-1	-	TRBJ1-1	CASSLISTNTEAFF	TGCGCCAGCAGCTTGATCAGTACGAACACTGAAGCTTTCTTT
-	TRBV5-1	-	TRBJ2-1	CASSWNSANNEQFF	TGCGCCAGCAGCTGGAATAGCGCGAACAATGAGCAGTTCTTC
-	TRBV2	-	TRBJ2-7	CASSEGQGSYEQYF	TGTGCCAGCAGTGAAGGGCAGGGGTCCTACGAGCAGTACTTC
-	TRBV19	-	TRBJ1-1	CASRGVVGFDTEAFF	TGTGCCAGTAGAGGGGTGGTCGGGTTTGACACTGAAGCTTTCTTT
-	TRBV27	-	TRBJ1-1	CASSLSRLGGLPFF	TGTGCCAGCAGTTTATCAAGACTGGGGGGGTTGCCTTTCTTT
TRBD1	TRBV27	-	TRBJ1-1	CASSPWTGGSFLDTEAFF	TGTGCCAGCAGTCCTTGGACAGGGGGTTCATTTTTAGACACTGAAGCTTTCTTT
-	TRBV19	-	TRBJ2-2	CASSIPGMGGELFF	TGTGCCAGTAGTATCCCCGGGATGGGCGGGGAGCTGTTTTTT
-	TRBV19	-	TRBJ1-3	CASTATGTSGNTIYF	TGTGCCAGTACTGCAACAGGCACCTCTGGAAACACCATATATTTT
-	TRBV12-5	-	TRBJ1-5	CASGLVLGPEQQPQHF	TGTGCTAGTGGTTTGGTACTGGGGCCAGAGCAGCAGCCCCAGCATTTT
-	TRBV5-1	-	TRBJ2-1	CASSFLEGWRVWYNEQFF	TGCGCCAGCAGCTTTTTGGAGGGGTGGCGGGTCTGGTACAATGAGCAGTTCTTC
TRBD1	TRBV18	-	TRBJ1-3	CASSPLGQGVGNTIYF	TGTGCCAGCTCACCACTGGGACAGGGGGTTGGAAACACCATATATTTT
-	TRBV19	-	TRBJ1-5	CASMESYSNQPQHF	TGTGCCAGTATGGAGAGCTATAGCAATCAGCCCCAGCATTTT
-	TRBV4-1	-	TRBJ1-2	CASSQGRGAEGYTF	TGCGCCAGCAGCCAAGGACGGGGGGCGGAGGGCTACACCTTC
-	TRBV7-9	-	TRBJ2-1	CASSPLGNEQFF	TGTGCCAGCAGCCCCCTAGGCAATGAGCAGTTCTTC
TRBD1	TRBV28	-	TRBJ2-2	CASSPTGGKRTGELFF	TGTGCCAGCAGCCCGACAGGGGGAAAGAGGACCGGGGAGCTGTTTTTT
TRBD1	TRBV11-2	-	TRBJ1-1	CASSALQGGNTEAFF	TGTGCCAGCAGCGCACTACAGGGGGGGAACACTGAAGCTTTCTTT
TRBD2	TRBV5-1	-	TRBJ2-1	CASSGGTSEYNEQFF	TGCGCCAGCAGCGGTGGGACTAGCGAGTACAATGAGCAGTTCTTC
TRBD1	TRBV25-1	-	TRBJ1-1	CASSVAGTGREAFF	TGTGCCAGCAGTGTAGCCGGGACAGGGCGCGAAGCTTTCTTT
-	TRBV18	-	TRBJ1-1	CASSPTRGGTEAFF	TGTGCCAGCTCACCAACCAGGGGCGGAACTGAAGCTTTCTTT
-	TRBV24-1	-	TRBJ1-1	CATSDSRQVPGAFF	TGTGCCACCAGTGATTCTCGACAGGTCCCTGGCGCTTTCTTT
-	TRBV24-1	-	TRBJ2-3	CATSDFGGFTDTQYF	TGTGCCACCAGTGATTTTGGCGGGTTTACAGATACGCAGTATTTT
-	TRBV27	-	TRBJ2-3	CASSRTYSTDTQYF	TGTGCCAGCAGTCGAACCTATAGCACAGATACGCAGTATTTT
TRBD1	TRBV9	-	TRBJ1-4	CASSVGGQNGEKLFF	TGTGCCAGCAGCGTAGGGGGACAGAATGGCGAAAAACTGTTTTTT
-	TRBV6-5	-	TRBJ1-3	CASSRTAESGNTIYF	TGTGCCAGCAGTAGGACAGCGGAGTCTGGAAACACCATATATTTT
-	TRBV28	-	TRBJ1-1	CASSLSDRRVWTEAFF	TGTGCCAGCAGTTTGTCCGATCGGAGGGTTTGGACTGAAGCTTTCTTT
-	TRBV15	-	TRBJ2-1	CATSRMLASYNEQFF	TGTGCCACCAGCAGAATGCTAGCTTCCTACAATGAGCAGTTCTTC
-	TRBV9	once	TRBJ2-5	CASSVGVGGSQETQYF	TGTGCCAGCAGCGTAGGGGTGGGAGGCTCCCAAGAGACCCAGTACTTC
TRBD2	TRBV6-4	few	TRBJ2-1	CASSGGTSGSNEQFF	TGTGCCAGCAGTGGAGGGACTAGCGGGAGCAATGAGCAGTTCTTC
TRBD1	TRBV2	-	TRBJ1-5	CASRDPGQNFDQPQHF	TGTGCCAGCAGGGATCCGGGACAGAACTTCGATCAGCCCCAGCATTTT
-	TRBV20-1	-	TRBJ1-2	CSARGGFF	TGCAGTGCTAGAGGCGGGTTCTTC
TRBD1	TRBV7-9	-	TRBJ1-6	CASGQGDSPLHF	TGTGCCAGTGGACAGGGCGATTCACCCCTCCACTTT
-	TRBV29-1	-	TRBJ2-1	CSVESSSEQFF	TGCAGCGTTGAATCTAGCAGTGAGCAGTTCTTC
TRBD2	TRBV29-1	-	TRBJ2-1	CSVEFRLADYNEQFF	TGCAGCGTTGAATTCAGACTAGCGGACTACAATGAGCAGTTCTTC
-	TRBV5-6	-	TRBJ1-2	CASSQERRGREWGYTF	TGTGCCAGCAGCCAGGAAAGGAGAGGGCGAGAGTGGGGCTACACCTTC
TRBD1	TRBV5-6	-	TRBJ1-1	CASSRQGRGPEAFF	TGTGCCAGCAGCCGACAGGGGAGGGGACCTGAAGCTTTCTTT
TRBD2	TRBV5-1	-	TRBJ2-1	CASSFGTSGSYNEQFF	TGCGCCAGCAGCTTCGGGACTAGCGGATCCTACAATGAGCAGTTCTTC
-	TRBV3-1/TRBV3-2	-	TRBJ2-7	CASSFRGSYEQYF	TGTGCCAGCAGCTTCAGGGGCTCCTACGAGCAGTACTTC
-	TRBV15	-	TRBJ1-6	CATQGFGNSPLHF	TGTGCCACGCAGGGCTTCGGTAATTCACCCCTCCACTTT
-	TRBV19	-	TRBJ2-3	CASGDGGLDTQYF	TGTGCCAGTGGGGACGGGGGTTTGGATACGCAGTATTTT
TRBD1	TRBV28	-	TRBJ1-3	CASSPHRGLIRNTIYF	TGTGCCAGCAGTCCCCACAGGGGGCTGATTCGAAACACCATATATTTT
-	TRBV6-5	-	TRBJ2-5	CASSYSGGGSTETQYF	TGTGCCAGCAGTTACTCGGGCGGGGGCTCGACCGAGACCCAGTACTTC
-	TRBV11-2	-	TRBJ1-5	CASSLGGREPQHF	TGTGCCAGCAGCTTAGGAGGCCGGGAGCCCCAGCATTTT
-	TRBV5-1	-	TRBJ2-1	CASSLDSQYNEQFF	TGCGCCAGCAGCTTGGACAGTCAATACAATGAGCAGTTCTTC